This TCR beta chain was sequenced during a study of blood T cell repertoires in COVID-19. Across the study: The United States, Italy and Spain provided the acute and convalescent COVID-19 samples. Sample material is recorded as cDNA or gDNA derived from T cells, B-cell-depleted T cells, or PBMCs.

The Seattle patients, enrolled during active infection, were followed longitudinally. Generated by immunoSEQ multiplex PCR, the TCRdb table keeps only in-frame clones and is missing some. Among over 150,000 clones listed, more than 85% were seen once. Sequencing was performed on peripheral blood. The receptor comes from a man between 60 and 75 years old with COVID-19, enrolled during active disease.

The CDR3 sequence: CASSQDLLRLENEQFF. Written as DNA, the CDR3 is TGCGCCAGCAGCCAAGATTTGTTAAGGCTAGAGAATGAGCAGTTCTTC. This sequence joins TRBV4-1 and TRBJ2-1; no reliable D call. The ends were cut back, 0 bases at V and 7 bases at J, with 16 bases in the middle. The length of the CDR3 is 16 residues. The V gene's germline CDR1 is MGHRA and CDR2 YSYEKL.